This entry lists 5 T cell receptor beta chains sequenced from one sample in a study of shared clonotypes between healthy human individuals. CD45RO-negative, CCR7-positively selected cells formed the naive CD8 fraction, excluding terminally differentiated effector memory CD45RA+ cells. The protocol was immunoSEQ multiplex PCR, while the TCRdb copy is restricted to in-frame clones and leaves out a portion. The sample holds around 1,900,000 clones, 93% seen once. The sequenced material came from naive CD8+ T cells from PBMCs. Source of these receptors: a man aged 18 to 30 in good health. Some clones in this sample may be carry-over from other donors' samples.

This chain links TRBV7-6 with TRBJ1-1, with D maybe TRBD1 (5 bases). With 6 bases removed from V and 5 bases from J, the gap between germline ends came to 10 bases. The CDR3 has 12 amino acids. Germline CDR1 SGHVS, CDR2 FNYEAQ. The CDR3 here is CASRARGTEAFF. The CDR3 DNA reads as TGTGCCAGCAGAGCACGGGGGACTGAAGCTTTCTTT.

Here the CDR3 reads CASSYLPPSTDTQYF. The CDR3 bases are TGTGCCAGCAGTTATCTTCCCCCCTCGACAGATACGCAGTATTTT. J is TRBJ2-3 and V is TRBV6-5; no reliable D call. The CDR3 length is 15 residues. Trimming cost V 3 bases and J 3 bases, with 13 bases left between them. CDR1 and CDR2 (germline): MNHEY, SVGAGI.

This clone was seen a single time. The gene calls are TRBV19 and TRBJ1-1; D gene ambiguous. Trimming took 3 bases from V and 0 from J, leaving 8 bases between them. Germline CDR1 LNHDA, CDR2 SQIVND (reference sequence). The CDR3 consists of 14 residues. The CDR3 here is CASSMMGLNTEAFF. CDR3 nucleotide sequence: TGTGCCAGTAGTATGATGGGATTGAACACTGAAGCTTTCTTT.

The J gene is TRBJ1-2, the V gene TRBV4-1; TRBD1 matches 8 bases. CDR1 MGHRA and CDR2 YSYEKL come from the germline V gene. This CDR3 has 13 amino acids. Trimming at V came to 2 bases and at J to 8 bases, leaving 4 bases not matched to a gene. As DNA, the CDR3 is TGCGCCAGCAGCCAAACAGGGGGGCGAGGCTACACCTTC. It is translated as CASSQTGGRGYTF.

J is TRBJ1-5 and V is TRBV9; D gene uncertain. Trimming stripped 0 bases from V and 3 bases from J, with 10 bases between. CDR3 length equals 15 residues. Germline V gene lookup returns CDR1 SGDLS and CDR2 YYNGEE. CDR3 bases: TGTGCCAGCAGCGTAGGGGAAGGGTTCAATCAGCCCCAGCATTTT. Its protein product is CASSVGEGFNQPQHF.